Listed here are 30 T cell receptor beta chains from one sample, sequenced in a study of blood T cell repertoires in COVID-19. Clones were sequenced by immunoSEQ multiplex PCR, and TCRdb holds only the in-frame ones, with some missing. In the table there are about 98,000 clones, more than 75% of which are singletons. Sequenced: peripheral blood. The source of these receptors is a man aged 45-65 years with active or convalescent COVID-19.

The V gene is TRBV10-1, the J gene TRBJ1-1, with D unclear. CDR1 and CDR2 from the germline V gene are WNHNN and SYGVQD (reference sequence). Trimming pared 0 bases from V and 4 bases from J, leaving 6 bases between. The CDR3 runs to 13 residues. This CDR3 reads CASSESGSTEAFF. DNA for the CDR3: TGCGCCAGCAGTGAGTCAGGGAGCACTGAAGCTTTCTTT.

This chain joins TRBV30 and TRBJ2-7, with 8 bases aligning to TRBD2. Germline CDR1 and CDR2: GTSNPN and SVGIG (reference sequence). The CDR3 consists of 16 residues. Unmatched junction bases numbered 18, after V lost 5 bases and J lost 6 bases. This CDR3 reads CAWHRAGGTRIGEQYF. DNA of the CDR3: TGTGCCTGGCATAGGGCCGGGGGGACTAGAATCGGCGAGCAGTACTTC.

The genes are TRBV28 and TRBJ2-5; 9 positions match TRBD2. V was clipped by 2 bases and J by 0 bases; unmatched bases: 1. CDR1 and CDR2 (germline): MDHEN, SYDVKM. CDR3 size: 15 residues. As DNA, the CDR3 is TGTGCCAGCAGTTTACTAGCGGGGAACCAAGAGACCCAGTACTTC. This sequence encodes CASSLLAGNQETQYF.

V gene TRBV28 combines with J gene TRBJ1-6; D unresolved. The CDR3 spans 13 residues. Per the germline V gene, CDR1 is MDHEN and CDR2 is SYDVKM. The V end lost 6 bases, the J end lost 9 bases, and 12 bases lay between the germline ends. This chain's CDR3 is CASRETDGSPLHF. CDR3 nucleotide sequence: TGTGCCAGCAGGGAGACGGATGGTTCACCCCTCCACTTT. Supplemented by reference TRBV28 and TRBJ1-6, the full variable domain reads DVKVTQSSRYLVKRTGEKVFLECVQDMDHENMFWYRQDPGLGLRLIYFSYDVKMKEKGDIPEGYSVSREKKERFSLILESASTNQTSMYLCASRETDGSPLHFGNGTRLTVT.

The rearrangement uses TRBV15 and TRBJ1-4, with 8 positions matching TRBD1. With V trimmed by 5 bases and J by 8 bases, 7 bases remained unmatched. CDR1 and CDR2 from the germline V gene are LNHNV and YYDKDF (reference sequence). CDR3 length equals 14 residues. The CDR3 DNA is TGTGCCACCAGCCACGGGACAGGAGGGGAAAAACTGTTTTTT. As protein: CATSHGTGGEKLFF.

The CDR3 is CASRQGPLNTEAFF. CDR3 coding DNA: TGTGCCTCTAGGCAGGGTCCATTGAACACTGAAGCTTTCTTT. The rearrangement joins TRBV19 to TRBJ1-1; D may be TRBD1 (5 bases). Deletions cut 11 bases from V and 0 bases from J, with 16 bases between. The CDR3 runs to 14 residues. The germline V gene encodes CDR1 LNHDA and CDR2 SQIVND (reference sequence).

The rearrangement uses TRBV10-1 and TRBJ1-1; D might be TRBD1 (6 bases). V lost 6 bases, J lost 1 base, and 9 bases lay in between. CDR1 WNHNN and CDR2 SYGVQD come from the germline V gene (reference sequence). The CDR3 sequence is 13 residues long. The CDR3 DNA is TGCGCCAGCAGAAGGGGACAGAACACTGAAGCTTTCTTT. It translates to CASRRGQNTEAFF.

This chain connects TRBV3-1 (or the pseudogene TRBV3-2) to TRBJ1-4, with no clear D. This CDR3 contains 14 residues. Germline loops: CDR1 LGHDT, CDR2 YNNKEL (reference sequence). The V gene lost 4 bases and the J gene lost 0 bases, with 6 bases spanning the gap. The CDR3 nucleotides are TGTGCCAGCAGCCCCCAAACAACTAATGAAAAACTGTTTTTT. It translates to CASSPQTTNEKLFF.

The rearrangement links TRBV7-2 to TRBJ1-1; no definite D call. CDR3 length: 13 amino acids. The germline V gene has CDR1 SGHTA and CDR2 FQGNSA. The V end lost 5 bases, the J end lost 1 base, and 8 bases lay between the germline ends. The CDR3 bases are TGTGCCAGCAGCAATGACTGGAACACTGAAGCTTTCTTT. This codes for CASSNDWNTEAFF.

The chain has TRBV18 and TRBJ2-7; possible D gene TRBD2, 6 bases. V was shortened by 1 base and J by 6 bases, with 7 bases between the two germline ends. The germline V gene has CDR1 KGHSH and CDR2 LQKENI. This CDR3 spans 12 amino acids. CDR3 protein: CASSPRGGEQYF. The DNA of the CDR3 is TGTGCCAGCTCACCACGGGGAGGCGAGCAGTACTTC.

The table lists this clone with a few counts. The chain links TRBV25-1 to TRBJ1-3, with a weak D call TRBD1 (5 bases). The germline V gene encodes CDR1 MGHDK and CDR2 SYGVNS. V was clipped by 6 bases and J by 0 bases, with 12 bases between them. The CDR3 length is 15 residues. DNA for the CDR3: TGTGCCAGCAGCGAGAGAAGGGGCTCTGGAAACACCATATATTTT. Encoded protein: CASSERRGSGNTIYF.

The CDR3 protein is CASGLRTNEKLFF. CDR3 sequence (DNA): TGTGCCAGCGGACTTCGGACTAATGAAAAACTGTTTTTT. The chain recombines TRBV28 with TRBJ1-4; D is unclear. V gave up 8 bases and J gave up 2 bases, with 9 bases separating them. Germline V gene lookup returns CDR1 MDHEN and CDR2 SYDVKM. The CDR3 contains 13 residues.

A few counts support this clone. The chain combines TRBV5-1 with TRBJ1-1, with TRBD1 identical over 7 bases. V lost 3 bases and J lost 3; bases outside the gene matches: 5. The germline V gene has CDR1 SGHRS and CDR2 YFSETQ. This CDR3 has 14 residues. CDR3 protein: CASSSNQGDTEAFF. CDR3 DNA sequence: TGCGCCAGCAGCTCGAATCAGGGGGACACTGAAGCTTTCTTT.

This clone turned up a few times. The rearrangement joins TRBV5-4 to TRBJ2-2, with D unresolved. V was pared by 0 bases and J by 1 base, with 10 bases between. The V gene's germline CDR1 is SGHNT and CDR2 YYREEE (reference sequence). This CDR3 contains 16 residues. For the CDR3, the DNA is TGTGCCAGCAGCTTGGTTGGAGATATGAACACCGGGGAGCTGTTTTTT. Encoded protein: CASSLVGDMNTGELFF.

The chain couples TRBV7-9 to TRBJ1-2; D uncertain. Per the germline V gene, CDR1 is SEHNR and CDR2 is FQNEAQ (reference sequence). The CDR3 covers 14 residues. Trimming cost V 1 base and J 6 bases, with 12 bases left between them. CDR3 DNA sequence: TGTGCCAGCAGCTTAGATGGGCAGAATAATGGCTACACCTTC. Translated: CASSLDGQNNGYTF.

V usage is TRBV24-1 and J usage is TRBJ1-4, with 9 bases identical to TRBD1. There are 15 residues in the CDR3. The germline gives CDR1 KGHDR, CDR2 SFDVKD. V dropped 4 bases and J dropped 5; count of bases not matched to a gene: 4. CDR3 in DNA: TGTGCCACCAGTGACACGACAGGGGGGAATGAAAAACTGTTTTTT. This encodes CATSDTTGGNEKLFF.

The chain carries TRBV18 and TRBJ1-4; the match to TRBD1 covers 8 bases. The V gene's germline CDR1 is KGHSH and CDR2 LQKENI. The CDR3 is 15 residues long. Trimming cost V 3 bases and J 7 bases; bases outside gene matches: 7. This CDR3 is CASSPLQGGSEKLFF. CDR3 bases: TGTGCCAGCTCACCCCTACAGGGGGGGAGTGAAAAACTGTTTTTT. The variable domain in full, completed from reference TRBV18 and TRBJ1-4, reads NAGVMQNPRHLVRRRGQEARLRCSPMKGHSHVYWYRQLPEEGLKFMVYLQKENIIDESGMPKERFSAEFPKEGPSILRIQQVVRGDSAAYFCASSPLQGGSEKLFFGSGTQLSVL.

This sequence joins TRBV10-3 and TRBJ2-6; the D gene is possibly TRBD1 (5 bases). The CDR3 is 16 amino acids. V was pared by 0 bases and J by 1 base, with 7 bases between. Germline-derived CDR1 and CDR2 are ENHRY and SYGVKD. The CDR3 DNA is TGTGCCATCAGTGAGTCGGGGCGGTCTGGGGCCAACGTCCTGACTTTC. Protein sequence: CAISESGRSGANVLTF.

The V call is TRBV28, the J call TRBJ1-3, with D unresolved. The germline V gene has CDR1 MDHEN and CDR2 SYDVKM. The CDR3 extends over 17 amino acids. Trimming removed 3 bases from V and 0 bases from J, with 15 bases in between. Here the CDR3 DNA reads TGTGCCAGCAGTTTGATGAGGCAGCCAGCCTCTGGAAACACCATATATTTT. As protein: CASSLMRQPASGNTIYF.

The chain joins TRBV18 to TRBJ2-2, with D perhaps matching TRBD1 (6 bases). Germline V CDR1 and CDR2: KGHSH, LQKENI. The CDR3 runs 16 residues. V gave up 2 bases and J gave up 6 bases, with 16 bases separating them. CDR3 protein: CASSPLGQTSPGELFF. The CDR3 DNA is TGTGCCAGCTCACCATTAGGACAGACCAGTCCCGGGGAGCTGTTTTTT.

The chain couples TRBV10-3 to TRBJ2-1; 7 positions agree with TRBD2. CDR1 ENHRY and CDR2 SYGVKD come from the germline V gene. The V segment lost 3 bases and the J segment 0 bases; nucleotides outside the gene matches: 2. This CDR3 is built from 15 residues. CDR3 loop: CAISDGGSSYNEQFF. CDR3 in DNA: TGTGCCATCAGTGACGGGGGGAGCTCCTACAATGAGCAGTTCTTC.

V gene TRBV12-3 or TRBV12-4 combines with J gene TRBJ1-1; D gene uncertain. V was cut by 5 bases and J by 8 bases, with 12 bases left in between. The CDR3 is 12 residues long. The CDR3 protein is CASSPFAAEAFF. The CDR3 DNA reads TGTGCCAGCAGTCCCTTCGCGGCGGAAGCTTTCTTT.

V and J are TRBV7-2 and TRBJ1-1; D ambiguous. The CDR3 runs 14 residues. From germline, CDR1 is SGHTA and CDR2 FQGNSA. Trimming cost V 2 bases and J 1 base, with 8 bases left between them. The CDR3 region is CASSLSGTNTEAFF. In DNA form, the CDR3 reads TGTGCCAGCAGCTTAAGCGGAACGAACACTGAAGCTTTCTTT.

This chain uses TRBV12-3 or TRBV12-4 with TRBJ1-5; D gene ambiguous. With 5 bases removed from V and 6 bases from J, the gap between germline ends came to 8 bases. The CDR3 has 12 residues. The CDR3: CASSRRSQPQHF. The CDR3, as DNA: TGTGCCAGCAGTCGTCGGAGTCAGCCCCAGCATTTT.

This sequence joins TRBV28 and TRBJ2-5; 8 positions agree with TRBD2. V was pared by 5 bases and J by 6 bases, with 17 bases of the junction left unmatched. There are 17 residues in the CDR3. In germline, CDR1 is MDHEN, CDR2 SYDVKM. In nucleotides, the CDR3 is TGTGCCAGCAGTCCCGGGGGGGCCATCACACCCGAAAAGACCCAGTACTTC. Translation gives CASSPGGAITPEKTQYF.

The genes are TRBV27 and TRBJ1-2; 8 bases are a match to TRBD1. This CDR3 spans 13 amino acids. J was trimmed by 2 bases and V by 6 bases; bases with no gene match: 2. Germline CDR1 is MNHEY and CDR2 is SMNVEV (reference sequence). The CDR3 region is CASRRQGNYGYTF. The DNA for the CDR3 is TGTGCCAGCAGACGACAGGGGAACTATGGCTACACCTTC.

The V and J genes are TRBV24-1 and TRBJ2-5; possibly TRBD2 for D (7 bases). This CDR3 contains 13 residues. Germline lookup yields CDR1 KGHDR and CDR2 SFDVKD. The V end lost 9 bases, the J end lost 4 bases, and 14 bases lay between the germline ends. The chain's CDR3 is CATGAGARETQYF. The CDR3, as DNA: TGTGCCACCGGCGCGGGGGCCAGAGAGACCCAGTACTTC.

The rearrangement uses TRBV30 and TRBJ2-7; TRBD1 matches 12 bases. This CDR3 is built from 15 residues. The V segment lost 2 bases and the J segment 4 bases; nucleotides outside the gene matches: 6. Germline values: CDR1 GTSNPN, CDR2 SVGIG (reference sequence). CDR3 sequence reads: CAWSLGQGARYEQYF. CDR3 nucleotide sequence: TGTGCCTGGAGTCTGGGACAGGGGGCTCGGTACGAGCAGTACTTC.

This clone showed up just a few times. The CDR3 is CASSDKPGGNEQFF. The CDR3 region has the DNA TGTGCCAGCAGCGATAAACCAGGGGGCAATGAGCAGTTCTTC. The V call is TRBV5-8, the J call TRBJ2-1; 7 bases line up with TRBD1. Germline CDR1 and CDR2: SGHTS and YDEGEE. CDR3 size: 14 residues. Trimming took 4 bases from V and 6 from J; bases not matched to a gene: 7.

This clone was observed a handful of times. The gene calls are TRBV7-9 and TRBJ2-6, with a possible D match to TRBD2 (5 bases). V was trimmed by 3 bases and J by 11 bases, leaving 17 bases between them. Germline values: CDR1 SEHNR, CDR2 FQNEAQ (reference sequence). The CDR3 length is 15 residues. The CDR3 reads CASSFPGSDSDVLTF. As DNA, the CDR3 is TGTGCCAGCAGCTTTCCGGGATCGGACTCAGACGTCCTGACTTTC.